The 2 T cell receptor beta chains below come from one sample, sequenced in a study of blood T cell repertoires in COVID-19. The method was immunoSEQ multiplex PCR; TCRdb's version includes in-frame clones alone and lacks a portion of them. The sample contains 280,000 or so clones, about 86% of which appear only once. Sequenced input: peripheral blood. The receptor set was obtained from a woman under 40 who had recovered from COVID-19.

The rearrangement uses TRBV29-1 and TRBJ1-5, with 7 bases lining up with TRBD1. Unmatched junction bases numbered 5, after V lost 8 bases and J lost 4 bases. This CDR3 region has 12 residues. CDR1 and CDR2 from the germline V gene are SQVTM and ANQGSEA. In DNA, the CDR3 is TGCAGCTATGGGACAGCTAATCAGCCCCAGCATTTT. It encodes CSYGTANQPQHF.

The chain is built from TRBV19 and TRBJ1-2; D gene uncertain. The CDR3 covers 15 residues. From germline, CDR1 is LNHDA and CDR2 SQIVND (reference sequence). V lost 2 bases, J lost 4 bases, and 14 bases lay in between. CDR3 nucleotides: TGTGCCAGTAGTATAAGGTCAGCTTCGGGCTATGGCTACACCTTC. Its protein is CASSIRSASGYGYTF.